Following are 32 T cell receptor beta chains from one sample sequenced in a study of T cells in Graves' hyperthyroidism and ophthalmopathy. RNA transcripts provided the source from which TCR beta CDR3 regions were amplified. In the first-round RT-PCR of the TCR CDR3, the HTBI primer set was used. MiXCR, applied by TCRdb to the multiplex PCR reads, yields one record per CDR3 protein. The data show a few hundred thousand distinct CDR3 sequences, 15% to 17% seen once. The sample consisted of blood. These receptors came from a woman in her 30s with Graves' hyperthyroidism.

This clonotype has just a few counts. The CDR3 region has the DNA TGTGCCAGCAGTCTCCCAAGAATTGAGCCCCAGCATTTT. It yields the protein CASSLPRIEPQHF. This rearrangement joins TRBV2 to TRBJ1-5; D call uncertain. There are 13 residues in the CDR3. Looked up from germline, CDR1 is SNHLY and CDR2 is FYNNEI. The ends were cut back, 5 bases at V and 8 bases at J, with 13 bases in the middle.

On this clonotype itself: With a much larger clone just one base away, this may be a read error. The chain couples TRBV7-4 to TRBJ2-1; maybe TRBD1 (5 bases). CDR3 size: 15 residues. Germline V gene lookup returns CDR1 SGHVT and CDR2 SQSDAQ. Here the CDR3 reads CTSRAGRKFYNEQFF. The CDR3 region has the DNA TGTACCAGCAGGGCCGGGCGGAAATTCTACAATGAGCAGTTCTTC.

The chain has TRBV20-1 and TRBJ2-7, with 15 bases fitting TRBD2. The CDR3 is 19 amino acids. The V gene end was trimmed by 0 bases and the J gene end by 4 bases; junction bases not matched to a gene: 13. Per the germline V gene, CDR1 is DFQATT and CDR2 is SNEGSKA (reference sequence). The CDR3 loop reads CSARDSTGTSGRIFYEQYF. CDR3 DNA sequence: TGCAGTGCTAGAGATTCAACTGGGACTAGCGGGAGGATCTTTTACGAGCAGTACTTC.

In its sample, this clonotype was seen many times. The chain recombines TRBV20-1 with TRBJ2-3; TRBD2 aligns across 9 bases. The junction had 15 bases not matched to a gene; V was cut back by 2 bases and J by 3 bases. The CDR3 runs 18 residues. In germline, CDR1 is DFQATT, CDR2 SNEGSKA (reference sequence). The CDR3 bases are TGCAGTGCTAGACCTCTCTTGGTAGCGGGAGAAGGGACAGATACGCAGTATTTT. Its protein product is CSARPLLVAGEGTDTQYF.

This clonotype appeared a few times. This sequence joins TRBV18 and TRBJ1-2; D is uncertain. V lost 0 bases to trimming and J lost 4 bases, with 15 bases between them. Germline V gene data show CDR1 as KGHSH and CDR2 as LQKENI. The CDR3 loop spans 16 amino acids. Here the CDR3 DNA reads TGTGCCAGCTCACCACCGTCGCTAGCTTCGGGCTATGGCTACACCTTC. Amino acids: CASSPPSLASGYGYTF.

This clonotype has ten or more counts. The J gene is TRBJ2-7, the V gene TRBV12-3 or TRBV12-4; 14 nucleotides agree with TRBD2. The CDR3 covers 15 residues. Unmatched junction bases numbered 8, after V lost 7 bases and J lost 6 bases. CDR3 coding DNA: TGTGCCAGCAATTTGGAGGGACTAGCGGGAGTCGAGCAGTACTTC. It translates to CASNLEGLAGVEQYF.

A word on this clonotype: A single base separates this from a much larger clone, so it may be a read error. The chain joins TRBV30 to TRBJ2-1, with D unclear. Per the germline V gene, CDR1 is GTSNPN and CDR2 is SVGIG (reference sequence). Trimming cost V 0 bases and J 2 bases, with 8 bases left between them. The CDR3 is made up of 14 amino acids. CDR3 nucleotides: TGTGCCTGGAGTGTACGGAGCACCTACAATGAGCAGTTCTTC. Its translation: CAWSVRSTYNEQFF.

This chain uses TRBV19 with TRBJ1-2; the match to TRBD1 covers 8 bases. This CDR3 has 14 amino acids. Germline-derived CDR1 and CDR2 are LNHDA and SQIVND (reference sequence). The V segment lost 0 bases and the J segment 7 bases; nucleotides outside the gene matches: 4. This chain's CDR3 is CASSIDPTGVGYTF. CDR3 DNA sequence: TGTGCCAGTAGTATAGACCCGACAGGGGTTGGCTACACCTTC. Full variable domain (rest looked up from reference TRBV19 and TRBJ1-2): DGGITQSPKYLFRKEGQNVTLSCEQNLNHDAMYWYRQDPGQGLRLIYYSQIVNDFQKGDIAEGYSVSREKKESFPLTVTSAQKNPTAFYLCASSIDPTGVGYTFGSGTRLTVV.

The chain links TRBV9 to TRBJ2-1; D perhaps matches TRBD2 (6 bases). Trimming removed 9 bases from V and 4 bases from J, with 14 bases in between. This CDR3 comprises 13 residues. Germline-derived CDR1 and CDR2 are SGDLS and YYNGEE. CDR3 sequence: CATGRDSYNEQFF. The CDR3 region has the DNA TGTGCCACCGGCCGGGACTCATACAATGAGCAGTTCTTC.

The CDR3 reads CASQARGNEQFF. Written as DNA, the CDR3 is TGTGCCAGCCAAGCTCGGGGTAATGAGCAGTTCTTC. The chain couples TRBV12-3 or TRBV12-4 to TRBJ2-1, with a possible D match to TRBD2 (5 bases). The V gene lost 8 bases and the J gene lost 7 bases, with 12 bases spanning the gap. CDR3 length: 12 residues.

This clonotype was seen at least ten times. V is TRBV14 and J is TRBJ2-7, with 11 bases matching TRBD2. With V trimmed by 5 bases and J by 3 bases, 12 bases remained unmatched. This CDR3 is 17 amino acids long. Germline CDR1 and CDR2: SGHDN and FVKESK. The DNA for the CDR3 is TGTGCCAGCAGCGTTCTAGCGGGAGGCCAAAACTTCTACGAGCAGTACTTC. This gives the protein CASSVLAGGQNFYEQYF.

This clonotype has a handful of counts. The chain recombines TRBV28 with TRBJ1-1; no reliable D call. Germline CDR1 MDHEN, CDR2 SYDVKM. The CDR3 loop spans 10 amino acids. V was cut by 10 bases and J by 7 bases, with 10 bases left in between. The CDR3 region has the DNA TGTGCCACCCTACACAGTGAAGCTTTCTTT. This gives the protein CATLHSEAFF.

Of note for this clonotype: It may be a read error: a sequence one base away is much more abundant. This chain connects TRBV11-2 to TRBJ2-7; D is perhaps TRBD1 (6 bases). V was cut by 1 base and J by 0 bases, with 13 bases left in between. This CDR3 comprises 16 residues. Germline CDR1 SGHAT, CDR2 FQNNGV. This CDR3 is CASSLGKQGHSYEQYF. Here the CDR3 DNA reads TGTGCCAGCAGCTTAGGTAAACAGGGTCACTCCTACGAGCAGTACTTC. The full variable domain, completed using reference TRBV11-2 and TRBJ2-7, is EAGVAQSPRYKIIEKRQSVAFWCNPISGHATLYWYQQILGQGPKLLIQFQNNGVVDDSQLPKDRFSAERLKGVDSTLKIQPAKLEDSAVYLCASSLGKQGHSYEQYFGPGTRLTVT.

This clonotype was seen repeatedly, ten times or more. Here the CDR3 DNA reads TGTGCCAGCAGTTATTCCGGGACAGCCGGATGGGAGCAGTACTTC. Translating it yields CASSYSGTAGWEQYF. The V call is TRBV6-1, the J call TRBJ2-7, with 7 positions matching TRBD1. The germline gives CDR1 MNHNS, CDR2 SASEGT. The CDR3 is 15 amino acids. Germline trimming cut 5 bases from V and 7 bases from J; bases unmatched to any gene: 14.

This clonotype was seen many times. V gene TRBV13 combines with J gene TRBJ2-7, with TRBD1 as a possible D gene (5 bases). Trimming took off 3 bases at V and 4 bases at J, with 13 bases between the two ends. The germline V gene encodes CDR1 PRHDT and CDR2 FYEKMQ (reference sequence). CDR3 length equals 14 residues. DNA for the CDR3: TGTGCCAGCAGCTTTACGGCAGGGATGTACGAGCAGTACTTC. Its protein product is CASSFTAGMYEQYF.

This clonotype occurred many times. The chain joins TRBV6-1 to TRBJ2-7; 10 nucleotides align to TRBD2. The CDR3 extends over 16 amino acids. With V trimmed by 5 bases and J by 6 bases, 13 bases remained unmatched. Per germline, CDR1 MNHNS and CDR2 SASEGT. The CDR3 spells CASSQRTSGGSSEQYF. The CDR3 coding sequence is TGTGCCAGCAGTCAAAGGACTAGCGGAGGTTCTAGCGAGCAGTACTTC.

This clonotype was seen only once. The V call is TRBV5-1, the J call TRBJ2-5, with 11 positions matching TRBD2. Germline lookup yields CDR1 SGHRS and CDR2 YFSETQ. V dropped 2 bases and J dropped 1; count of bases not matched to a gene: 4. The CDR3 consists of 16 residues. This chain's CDR3 is CASSLSGTSGQETQYF. In nucleotides, the CDR3 is TGCGCCAGCAGCTTATCCGGGACTAGCGGCCAAGAGACCCAGTACTTC.

The rearrangement links TRBV4-1 to TRBJ2-7; D is uncertain. The CDR3 extends over 14 amino acids. The V gene lost 0 bases and the J gene lost 0 bases, with 6 bases spanning the gap. Germline V gene sequence: CDR1 MGHRA, CDR2 YSYEKL. Here the CDR3 DNA reads TGCGCCAGCAGCCAAGAGTACAGCTCCTACGAGCAGTACTTC. Amino acids: CASSQEYSSYEQYF.

Notes on this clonotype: A junction boundary mismatches the germline segment, possibly from a read error. The rearrangement links TRBV10-3 to TRBJ2-1; TRBD2 matches 12 bases. The germline V gene encodes CDR1 ENHRY and CDR2 SYGVKD. The CDR3 length is 16 residues. CDR3 protein: CASSPSGTSGLNEQFF. The CDR3 nucleotides are TGTGCCAGCAGTCCCTCCGGGACTAGCGGGCTCAATGAGCAGTTCTTC.

The table lists this clonotype with many counts. CDR3 sequence reads: CASSEVQPIWTVPMGYEQYF. CDR3 nucleotides: TGTGCCAGCAGTGAAGTCCAGCCGATTTGGACGGTGCCAATGGGGTACGAGCAGTACTTC. The J gene is TRBJ2-7, the V gene TRBV6-1, with no clear D. V lost 1 base to trimming and J lost 4 bases, with 29 bases between them. The CDR3 is 20 amino acids. Germline loops: CDR1 MNHNS, CDR2 SASEGT.

The V gene is TRBV5-1, the J gene TRBJ1-2, with D hard to call. V gave up 0 bases and J gave up 1 base, with 10 bases separating them. There are 15 residues in the CDR3. Germline CDR1 is SGHRS and CDR2 is YFSETQ. CDR3 sequence reads: CASSLVRGSNYGYTF. CDR3 bases: TGCGCCAGCAGCTTGGTTCGGGGAAGTAACTATGGCTACACCTTC. Based on the CDR3 plus reference TRBV5-1 and TRBJ1-2, the full variable domain is KAGVTQTPRYLIKTRGQQVTLSCSPISGHRSVSWYQQTPGQGLQFLFEYFSETQRNKGNFPGRFSGRQFSNSRSEMNVSTLELGDSALYLCASSLVRGSNYGYTFGSGTRLTVV.

This sequence joins TRBV28 and TRBJ2-2, with 7 nucleotides matching TRBD2. The CDR3 has 15 residues. V shed 6 bases, J shed 4 bases, and the junction held 8 bases outside the gene matches. The germline CDR1 and CDR2 sequences are MDHEN and SYDVKM. The CDR3 loop is CASRRSGGSTGELFF. CDR3 nucleotide sequence: TGTGCCAGCAGAAGGTCCGGGGGGAGCACCGGGGAGCTGTTTTTT.

Points on this clonotype: The conserved final phenylalanine or tryptophan is absent from the CDR3, which likely points to a read error. This CDR3 reads CASSDLAGGYEQYL. CDR3 bases: TGTGCCAGCAGTGATCTAGCGGGGGGCTACGAGCAGTACCTC. The chain carries TRBV6-1 and TRBJ2-7; 11 positions agree with TRBD2. Germline lookup yields CDR1 MNHNS and CDR2 SASEGT. The junction had 1 base not matched to a gene; V was cut back by 3 bases and J by 3 bases. CDR3 length: 14 residues.

This clonotype has a count of ten or more. The J gene is TRBJ2-3, the V gene TRBV11-3; TRBD2 matches at 13 bases. Unmatched junction bases numbered 3, after V lost 1 base and J lost 2 bases. The germline V gene has CDR1 SGHNT and CDR2 YENEEA. The CDR3 is 17 amino acids. The DNA of the CDR3 is TGTGCCAGCAGCTTAGGACTAGCGGGAGGCCCCACAGATACGCAGTATTTT. This translates into CASSLGLAGGPTDTQYF.

V is TRBV6-1 and J is TRBJ2-3; D gene unclear. Between the trimmed V and J ends, which lost 6 bases and 6 bases, there was a span of 22 bases. The CDR3 runs to 16 residues. In germline, CDR1 is MNHNS, CDR2 SASEGT. The CDR3 DNA sequence: TGTGCCAGCAGGGAGTACGGCTTAGGCACACCCGATACGCAGTATTTT. This sequence encodes CASREYGLGTPDTQYF.

In its sample, this clonotype was seen many times. The rearrangement joins TRBV20-1 to TRBJ2-7, with D possibly being TRBD2 (6 bases). This CDR3 region has 13 residues. Germline values: CDR1 DFQATT, CDR2 SNEGSKA (reference sequence). The CDR3 here is CNGGRLRAYEQYF. The CDR3 coding sequence is TGCAATGGGGGGAGGTTACGCGCCTACGAGCAGTACTTC.

This clonotype has ten or more counts. The chain employs TRBV5-1 and TRBJ2-1; 12 nucleotides agree with TRBD2. The germline V gene encodes CDR1 SGHRS and CDR2 YFSETQ. CDR3 size: 17 residues. The J segment lost 2 bases and the V segment lost 0 bases, leaving 3 bases of the junction unmatched. The CDR3 DNA reads as TGCGCCAGCAGCTTGGGGCTAGCGGGAGGGCCCTACAATGAGCAGTTCTTC. Translating gives CASSLGLAGGPYNEQFF.

In its sample, this clonotype was seen a few times. The CDR3, as DNA: TGTGCCAGCAGCGGCAGGACAGGGGGCAATGAGCAGTTCTTC. Amino acid sequence: CASSGRTGGNEQFF. The chain combines TRBV7-2 with TRBJ2-1; 10 nucleotides match TRBD1. The V gene end was trimmed by 5 bases and the J gene end by 6 bases; junction bases not matched to a gene: 4. CDR1 is SGHTA, CDR2 FQGNSA, per germline. The CDR3 has 14 amino acids.

This clonotype came up many times. The chain links TRBV7-9 to TRBJ2-1, with a possible D match to TRBD1 (6 bases). V was clipped by 7 bases and J by 2 bases, with 15 bases between them. The CDR3 is 15 amino acids. The germline V gene has CDR1 SEHNR and CDR2 FQNEAQ (reference sequence). The CDR3 protein is CASIATGNTYNEQFF. The DNA of the CDR3 is TGTGCCAGCATCGCAACAGGGAATACCTACAATGAGCAGTTCTTC.

This clonotype was recorded at least ten times. The chain links TRBV20-1 to TRBJ2-3; D possibly corresponds to TRBD2 (5 bases). The germline V gene has CDR1 DFQATT and CDR2 SNEGSKA (reference sequence). The ends were cut back, 1 base at V and 1 base at J, with 9 bases in the middle. The CDR3 spans 14 residues. The CDR3 loop is CSARARAGTDTQYF. In DNA, the CDR3 is TGCAGTGCTAGAGCGCGGGCGGGCACAGATACGCAGTATTTT.

At least ten counts were recorded for this clonotype. This rearrangement joins TRBV6-2 or TRBV6-3 to TRBJ2-3; 8 bases agree with TRBD1. Losses at the gene ends were 2 bases for V and 2 bases for J; bases not matched to a gene: 6. This CDR3 comprises 16 residues. In germline, CDR1 is MNHEY, CDR2 SVGEGT. This chain's CDR3 is CASSYDDRGFTDTQYF. Here the CDR3 DNA reads TGTGCCAGCAGTTACGACGACAGGGGCTTCACAGATACGCAGTATTTT.

There are many counts of this clonotype. The junction does not match germline at one end; this may be a read error. In DNA form, the CDR3 reads TGTGCCAGCAGCTTAGGACACTCCTACGAGCAGTACTTC. This translates into CASSLGHSYEQYF. This chain joins TRBV12-3 or TRBV12-4 and TRBJ2-7; a possible D gene is TRBD1 (5 bases). The CDR3 is 13 amino acids.